This T cell receptor beta chain was recovered during a study of blood T cells in healthy people across ages. Study background: T cells yielded about one barcoded beta molecule per two cells through template switching. Study-wide results and limits: While age rose, TCR beta diversity per million T cells dropped in a roughly linear way.

This clonotype was counted between two and nine times. Its antigen is undetermined. The authors ran a second PCR of 7 to 11 cycles using a sample-barcoded 5' primer and a J-beta primer mix. TCRdb reprocessed the 5' RACE reads via MiXCR and lists one record per CDR3 protein. The data hold under 1,100,000 distinct CDR3 sequences, with roughly 24% observed a single time. Germline CDR1 and CDR2: SEHNR and FQNEAQ (reference sequence). CDR3 length: 16 amino acids. These same records also appear under a second study, on T cells of mothers and their children.

This clonotype originated in a girl aged 2 to 9 in good health. The sample comprised blood. This chain connects TRBV7-9 to TRBJ2-5, with 7 bases fitting TRBD1. The J call may be faulty, since TRBJ2-7 better matches the DNA end. The DNA of the CDR3 is TGTGCCAGCAGCCGTTTATTACAGGGGAGCTCCTACGAGCAGTACTTC. It yields the protein CASSRLLQGSSYEQYF.